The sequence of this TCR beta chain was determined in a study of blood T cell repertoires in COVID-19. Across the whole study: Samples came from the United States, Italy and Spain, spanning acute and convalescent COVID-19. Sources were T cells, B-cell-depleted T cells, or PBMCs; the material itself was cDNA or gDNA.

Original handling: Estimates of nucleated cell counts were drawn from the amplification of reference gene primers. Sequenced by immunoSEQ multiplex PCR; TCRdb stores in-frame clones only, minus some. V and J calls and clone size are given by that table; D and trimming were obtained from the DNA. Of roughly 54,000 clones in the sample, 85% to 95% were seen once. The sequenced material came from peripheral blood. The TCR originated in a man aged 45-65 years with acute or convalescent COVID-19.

The CDR3 DNA reads TGTGCCATCAGTTACTCCGGGACTAGCGGGAGGAAGGAGCAGTTCTTC. Residues: CAISYSGTSGRKEQFF. The V gene is TRBV10-3, the J gene TRBJ2-1, with 15 nucleotides matching TRBD2. Trimming cost V 5 bases and J 10 bases; bases outside gene matches: 9. The length of the CDR3 is 16 residues. Germline lookup yields CDR1 ENHRY and CDR2 SYGVKD.